This TCR beta chain was retrieved from a study of metastatic and nonmetastatic thyroid tumors. Study overall: Thyroid patients, malignant and benign, had repertoires compared across blood and tumor or nodule tissue.

Among the patients, none had received any treatment before thyroid surgery. Study-level points and caveats: Significantly higher TCR beta diversity was reportedly seen in malignant thyroid tumors than benign nodules, in blood and tumor.

The sample holds many counts of this clone. Its antigen is still unknown. Between the trimmed V and J ends, which lost 1 base and 4 bases, there was a span of 11 bases. Germline CDR1 and CDR2: LNHDA and SQIVND (reference sequence). This CDR3 comprises 15 residues. Original methodology: It was from CDR3 differences across clinicopathological groups that a distant-metastasis classifier for papillary thyroid cancer was built. TCRdb reassembled clones from the PCR reads with MiXCR. None of the V and J calls come from the authors' own analysis; TCRdb made them. The table lists approximately 41,000 clones, roughly 24% of them singletons.

The V call is TRBV19, the J call TRBJ1-3; unclear D gene. The sample consisted of tumor tissue. The clonotype was recovered from a female donor with papillary thyroid cancer or a benign thyroid nodule (not recorded which). Some clones in this sample may be carry-over from other donors' samples. CDR3: CASSIALTSGNTIYF. CDR3 nucleotide sequence: TGTGCCAGTAGTATAGCCCTGACATCAGGAAACACCATATATTTT.